The following is a T cell receptor beta chain sequence with its context. Its antigen remains unidentified. No per-base quality is available; no much larger clone lies one base away. These data come from a study of blood T cell repertoires in COVID-19 (dated by TCRdb to the early 2020s). Concerning the study at large: Collaborator samples came from the United States, Italy and Spain and covered acute and convalescent phases of COVID-19. Where available, HLA class I and class II types were taken from metadata supplied by the sample provider and were not determined by assay-based typing. The material from the prospective study consisted of cDNA or gDNA derived from T cells, B-cell-depleted T cells, or PBMCs. The dataset comprised deeply sampled blood TCRbeta repertoires from subjects exposed to, actively infected with, or recovered from COVID-19. A freely available public database, intended as a resource for researchers studying the immune response to SARS-CoV-2, is where the repertoires were released. Sample metadata almost always included a de-identified subject ID, COVID-19 status, age in years and sex. Samples came from the ongoing ImmuneRACE study (first 160 participants) plus 1,254 subjects from 6 global collaborators. General conclusions and limits of the study: The quantity of clinical and demographic metadata differed by source and by participant and was supplied without curation.

The immunoSEQ Assay, a bias-controlled multiplex PCR, was used to amplify TCRbeta CDR3 regions from genomic DNA. As for the authors' bioinformatics: Nucleated cell counts per sample were estimated from amplification of reference gene primers within the assay. To quantify the absolute abundance of each unique TCRbeta CDR3 rearrangement, sequence reads were collapsed and filtered. Productive Simpson clonality was computed per sample as the square root of Simpson's diversity index over productive rearrangements. TCRdb holds this immuneACCESS table with in-frame rearrangements only. Some clones are missing; in checked studies, unresolved V genes explain under half, and the rest has no known cause. V and J calls and clone size are copied from that table; D and trimming were computed from the DNA. The sample contains approximately 140,000 clones, roughly 87% of them found a single time. The ten most abundant clones make up approximately 4.1% of the sample.

Each collaborating institution followed its own protocols to collect whole blood in K2EDTA tubes. For TCRbeta analysis, collaborator samples were shipped as frozen whole blood, as isolated PBMCs, or as DNA extracted from either sample type. Including cysteine and phenylalanine, the CDR3 has 13 amino acids. The read is trimmed to its CDR3 DNA, 39 bases read in frame from base 1. In the germline V gene (reference sequence), CDR1 corresponds to GTSNPN and CDR2 to SVGIG. V ends up 6 bases short and J 3 bases short, with an unmatched junction base count of 3. The receptor chain draws on TRBV30 and TRBJ1-4, and 8 junctional nucleotides match TRBD1. Sequenced: peripheral blood. This receptor was taken from a woman aged 60-70 years with active or convalescent COVID-19. The CDR3 amino acid sequence is: CACRQGSNEKLFF. The DNA reads TGTGCCTGTCGACAGGGGTCTAATGAAAAACTGTTTTTT.